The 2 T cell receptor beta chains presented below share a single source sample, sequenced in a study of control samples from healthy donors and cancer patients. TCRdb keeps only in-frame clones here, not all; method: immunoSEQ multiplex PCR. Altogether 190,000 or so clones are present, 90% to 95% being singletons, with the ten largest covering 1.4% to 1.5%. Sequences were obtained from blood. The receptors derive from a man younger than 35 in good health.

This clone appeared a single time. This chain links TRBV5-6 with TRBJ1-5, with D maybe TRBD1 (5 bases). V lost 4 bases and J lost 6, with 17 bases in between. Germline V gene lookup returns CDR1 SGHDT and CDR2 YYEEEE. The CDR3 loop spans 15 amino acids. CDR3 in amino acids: CASSLGQGKGQPQHF. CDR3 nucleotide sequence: TGTGCCAGCAGCCTCGGCCAGGGAAAGGGTCAGCCCCAGCATTTT.

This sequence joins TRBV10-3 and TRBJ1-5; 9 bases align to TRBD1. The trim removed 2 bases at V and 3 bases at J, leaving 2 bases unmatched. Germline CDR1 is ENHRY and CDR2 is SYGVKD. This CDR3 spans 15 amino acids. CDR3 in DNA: TGTGCCATCAGTGAGGGACAGGGGACCAATCAGCCCCAGCATTTT. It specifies CAISEGQGTNQPQHF.